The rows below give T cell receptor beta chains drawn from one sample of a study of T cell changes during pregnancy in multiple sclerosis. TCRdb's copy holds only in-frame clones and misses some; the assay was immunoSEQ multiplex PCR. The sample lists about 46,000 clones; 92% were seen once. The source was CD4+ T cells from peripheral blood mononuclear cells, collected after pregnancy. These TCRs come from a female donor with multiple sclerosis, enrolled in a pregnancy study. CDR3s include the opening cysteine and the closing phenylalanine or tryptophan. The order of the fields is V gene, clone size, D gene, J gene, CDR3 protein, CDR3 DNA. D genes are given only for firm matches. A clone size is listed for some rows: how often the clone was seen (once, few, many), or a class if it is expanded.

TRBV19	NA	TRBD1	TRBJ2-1	CASSMGGDRGGNEQFF	TGTGCCAGTAGTATGGGAGGGGACAGGGGAGGCAATGAGCAGTTCTTC
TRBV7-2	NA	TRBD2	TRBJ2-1	CASSLISGGGSHEQFF	TGTGCCAGCAGCTTAATCAGCGGGGGAGGATCCCATGAGCAGTTCTTC
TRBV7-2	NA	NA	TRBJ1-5	CASSLAGQRDQPQHF	TGTGCCAGCAGCTTAGCAGGACAGAGAGATCAGCCCCAGCATTTT
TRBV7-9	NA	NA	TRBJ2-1	CASSPRSQMNEQFF	TGTGCCAGCAGCCCCCGTTCACAGATGAATGAGCAGTTCTTC
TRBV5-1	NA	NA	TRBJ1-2	CASRGRDLNYGYTF	TGCGCCAGCAGGGGGAGAGACCTCAACTATGGCTACACCTTC
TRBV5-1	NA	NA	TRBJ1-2	CASSLAGRDWDGYTF	TGCGCCAGCAGCTTGGCCGGCCGGGACTGGGATGGCTACACCTTC
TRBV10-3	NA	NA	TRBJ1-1	CAAGTEAFF	TGTGCCGCAGGGACTGAAGCTTTCTTT
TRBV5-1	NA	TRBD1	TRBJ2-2	CASSAWDRGFTGELFF	TGCGCCAGCAGCGCATGGGACAGGGGATTCACCGGGGAGCTGTTTTTT
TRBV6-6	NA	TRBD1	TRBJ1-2	CASRTGTGSEGYTF	TGTGCCAGCAGAACCGGGACAGGGAGTGAGGGCTACACCTTC
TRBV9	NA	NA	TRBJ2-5	CASSVGLARIGETQYF	TGTGCCAGCAGCGTAGGGCTAGCGCGAATCGGGGAGACCCAGTACTTC
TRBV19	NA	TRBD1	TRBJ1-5	CASSVPSGTVHSNQPQHF	TGTGCCAGTAGTGTTCCATCCGGGACAGTTCATAGCAATCAGCCCCAGCATTTT
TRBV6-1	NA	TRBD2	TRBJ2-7	CASQNSGSGYEQYF	TGTGCCAGCCAGAACAGCGGGAGCGGGTACGAGCAGTACTTC
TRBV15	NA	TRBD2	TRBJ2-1	CATSRDRGGSGNEQFF	TGTGCCACCAGCAGAGATCGAGGCGGGAGTGGGAATGAGCAGTTCTTC
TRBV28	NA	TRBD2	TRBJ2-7	CASSSRGSGSLYEQYF	TGTGCCAGCAGTTCCCGTGGTAGCGGGAGCCTTTACGAGCAGTACTTC
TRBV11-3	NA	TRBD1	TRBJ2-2	CASSKGQTNTGELFF	TGTGCCAGCAGTAAGGGACAGACAAACACCGGGGAGCTGTTTTTT
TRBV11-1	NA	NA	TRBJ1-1	CASSPNDRNTEAFF	TGTGCCAGCAGCCCAAACGACAGGAACACTGAAGCTTTCTTT
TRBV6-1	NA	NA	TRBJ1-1	CASSDRMNTEAFF	TGTGCCAGCAGCGACAGAATGAACACTGAAGCTTTCTTT
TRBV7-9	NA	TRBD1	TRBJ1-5	CASSIGQGSQPQHF	TGTGCCAGCAGCATAGGACAGGGTAGCCAGCCCCAGCATTTT
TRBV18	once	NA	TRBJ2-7	CASSPRLTGYYEQYF	TGTGCCAGCTCACCAAGGCTCACAGGGTACTACGAGCAGTACTTC
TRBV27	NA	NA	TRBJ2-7	CASSSIPGLSFYEQYF	TGTGCCAGCAGTTCCATACCGGGACTCTCTTTCTACGAGCAGTACTTC
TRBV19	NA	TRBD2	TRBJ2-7	CASSGLAGPYEQYF	TGTGCCAGTAGCGGACTAGCGGGACCCTACGAGCAGTACTTC
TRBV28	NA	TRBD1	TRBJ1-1	CASQGARGSEAFF	TGTGCCTCACAGGGGGCTAGGGGATCTGAAGCTTTCTTT
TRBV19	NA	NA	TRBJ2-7	CASGRRTSSYEQYF	TGTGCCAGTGGAAGACGTACTAGCTCCTACGAGCAGTACTTC
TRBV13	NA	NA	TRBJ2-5	CASSLEGREAQYF	TGTGCCAGCAGCTTAGAAGGAAGAGAGGCCCAGTACTTC
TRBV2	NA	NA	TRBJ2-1	CASRTGPGGNEQFF	TGTGCCAGCAGGACGGGACCAGGAGGGAATGAGCAGTTCTTC
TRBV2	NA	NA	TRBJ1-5	CASSESGGSNQPQHF	TGTGCCAGCAGTGAAAGCGGTGGGAGCAATCAGCCCCAGCATTTT
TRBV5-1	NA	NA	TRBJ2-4	CASSWRGLDDKNIQYF	TGCGCCAGCAGCTGGCGGGGCTTGGATGACAAAAACATTCAGTACTTC
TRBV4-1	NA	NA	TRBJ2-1	CASSQERRGRQFF	TGCGCCAGCAGCCAAGAGAGGCGGGGAAGGCAGTTCTTC
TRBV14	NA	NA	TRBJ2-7	CASSQDRGMGGGTYEQYF	TGTGCCAGCAGCCAAGATCGAGGGATGGGAGGTGGAACCTACGAGCAGTACTTC
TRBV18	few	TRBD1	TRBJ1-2	CASSPGQGIHTF	TGTGCCAGCTCACCGGGACAGGGGATCCACACCTTC
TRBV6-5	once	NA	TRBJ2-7	CASSYGARVYF	TGTGCCAGCAGTTATGGGGCCAGGGTGTACTTC
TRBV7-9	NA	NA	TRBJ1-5	CASSSDSINQPQHF	TGTGCCAGCAGCAGTGACAGTATCAATCAGCCCCAGCATTTT
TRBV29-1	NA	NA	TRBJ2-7	CSVILQGSYEQYF	TGCAGCGTTATCCTACAGGGATCCTACGAGCAGTACTTC
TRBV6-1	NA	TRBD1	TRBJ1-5	CASMGTGNQPQHF	TGTGCCAGCATGGGGACAGGGAATCAGCCCCAGCATTTT
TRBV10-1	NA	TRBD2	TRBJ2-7	CASNKRERDYEQYF	TGCGCCAGCAACAAGCGGGAGCGCGACTACGAGCAGTACTTC
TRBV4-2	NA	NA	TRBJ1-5	CANSQDLRSGREPQHF	TGTGCCAACAGCCAAGATTTGAGGAGCGGGCGGGAGCCCCAGCATTTT
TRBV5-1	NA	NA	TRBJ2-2	CASRLRDTILPTGELFF	TGCGCCAGCAGACTCCGGGACACAATCCTCCCCACCGGGGAGCTGTTTTTT
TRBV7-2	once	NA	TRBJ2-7	CASSLARRSYEQYF	TGTGCCAGCAGCTTAGCTAGGAGATCCTACGAGCAGTACTTC
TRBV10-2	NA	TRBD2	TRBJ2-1	CASSEAREGKREQFF	TGCGCCAGCAGTGAGGCCCGGGAGGGTAAGAGGGAGCAGTTCTTC
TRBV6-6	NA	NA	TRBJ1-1	CASSPIAENTEAFF	TGTGCCAGCAGTCCCATAGCAGAGAACACTGAAGCTTTCTTT
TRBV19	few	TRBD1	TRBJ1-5	CASQTGQGNQPQHF	TGTGCCAGCCAGACGGGACAGGGGAATCAGCCCCAGCATTTT
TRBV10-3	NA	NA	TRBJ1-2	CAISESNRVNLGYGYTF	TGTGCCATCAGTGAGTCAAACAGGGTGAATCTCGGCTATGGCTACACCTTC
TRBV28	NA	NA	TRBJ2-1	CASRGYRDEQFF	TGTGCCAGCAGGGGGTACAGGGATGAGCAGTTCTTC
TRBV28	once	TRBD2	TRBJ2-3	CASQGRGSGRFTDTQYF	TGTGCCTCCCAAGGTAGGGGTAGCGGGCGCTTTACAGATACGCAGTATTTT
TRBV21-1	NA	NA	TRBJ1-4	CASSKVEGGWDEKLFF	TGTGCCAGCAGCAAAGTTGAGGGCGGGTGGGATGAAAAACTGTTTTTT
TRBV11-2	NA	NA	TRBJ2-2	CASSRLLNTGELFF	TGTGCCAGCAGCCGACTCCTTAACACCGGGGAGCTGTTTTTT